This TCR beta chain came from a study of cytomegalovirus exposure and HLA in healthy donors. The PCR used 60 Vbeta and 13 Jbeta primers. Data came from immunoSEQ multiplex PCR; TCRdb stores just in-frame clones and leaves some out. Of roughly 150,000 clones in the sample, around 80% are singletons; the top ten hold about 7.7%. The CDR3 runs to 14 residues. CDR1 and CDR2 (germline): GTSNPN, SVGIG (reference sequence). With 5 bases clipped from V and 1 base from J, the junction kept 8 bases outside the gene matches. This clone was seen only a few times. Sequencing was carried out using PBMCs. The source of this sequence is a woman aged 35 to 49 in good health and CMV-seropositive. The chain recombines TRBV30 with TRBJ2-7; TRBD2 agrees at 7 bases. The CDR3 here is CAWGGDLRSYEQYF. The CDR3 coding sequence is TGTGCCTGGGGGGGGGACCTCCGTTCCTACGAGCAGTACTTC.